This T cell receptor (beta chain) was sequenced in a study of T cell repertoires in cytomegalovirus infection. Study context: It can be stated that public TCR beta signatures indicated CMV infection as well as a matching HLA type. Study-level points and caveats: Clonotype analysis showed dominance of the ex vivo response by HLA-C-restricted CMV-specific TCR beta clonotypes.

At least ten counts were recorded for this clonotype. The antigen is not known. This CDR3 is 13 amino acids long. The V and J ends lost 5 bases and 13 bases, in that order; junction bases with no gene match: 6. TCRdb passed the reads through MiXCR, listing each CDR3 protein once. The data contain about 110,000 distinct CDR3 sequences, about 9.5% of them singletons. The specimen was PBMCs, sequenced either directly or after in vitro stimulation (not recorded which). This chain uses TRBV12-3 or TRBV12-4 with TRBJ2-1; 12 bases are shared with TRBD2. The TCR comes from a human donor in good health (CMV status not recorded). Some clones in this sample may be carry-over from other donors' samples. DNA of the CDR3: TGTGCCAGCAGTCGGACTAGCGGGAATTTTCAGTTCTTC. It is translated as CASSRTSGNFQFF.